This T cell receptor (beta chain) was sequenced in a study of T cells after yellow fever vaccination. Findings and caveats of the study: Just a small share of clonotypes turned up in the CD4 compartment as well as the CD8 compartment.

Conversion of TCR transcripts into cDNA relied on 5'RACE template switching, which added a universal primer site and UMIs. TCRdb fed the 5' RACE reads into MiXCR, producing one record per CDR3 protein. This sample carries 450,000 to 600,000 distinct CDR3 sequences, about 14% of them seen once, and the ten largest clones take more than 12%. Looked up from germline, CDR1 is SGHKS and CDR2 is YYEKEE (reference sequence). The CDR3 runs 13 residues. The germline V and J ends were trimmed by 4 bases and 3 bases, with 11 bases remaining between them. Notes on this clonotype: Its antigen remains unidentified.

The receptor comes from a man under 40 who received the YFV17D yellow fever vaccine. This chain links TRBV5-5 with TRBJ2-7; D uncertain. The sample here was PBMCs, taken on the day of the yellow fever booster vaccination. CDR3 in DNA: TGTGCCAGCAGCGCGGCAGGCTTCTACGAGCAGTACTTC. Residues: CASSAAGFYEQYF.